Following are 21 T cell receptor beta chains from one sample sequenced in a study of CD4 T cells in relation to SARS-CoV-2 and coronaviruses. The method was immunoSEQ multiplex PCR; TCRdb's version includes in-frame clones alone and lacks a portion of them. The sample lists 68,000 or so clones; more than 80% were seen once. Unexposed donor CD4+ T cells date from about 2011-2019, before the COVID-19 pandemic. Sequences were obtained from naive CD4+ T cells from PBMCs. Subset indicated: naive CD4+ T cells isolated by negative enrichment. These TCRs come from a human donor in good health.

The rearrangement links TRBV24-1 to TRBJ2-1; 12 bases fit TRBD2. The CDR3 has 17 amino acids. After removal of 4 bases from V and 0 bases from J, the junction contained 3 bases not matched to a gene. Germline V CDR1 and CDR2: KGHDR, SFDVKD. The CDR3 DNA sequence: TGTGCCACCAGTGAGCGGACTAGCGGGGCCTCCTACAATGAGCAGTTCTTC. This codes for CATSERTSGASYNEQFF.

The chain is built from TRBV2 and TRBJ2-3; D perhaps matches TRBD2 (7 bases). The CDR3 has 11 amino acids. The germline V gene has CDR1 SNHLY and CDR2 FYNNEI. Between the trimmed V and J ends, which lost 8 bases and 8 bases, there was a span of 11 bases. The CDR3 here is CASGGAGTQYF. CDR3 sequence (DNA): TGTGCCAGCGGGGGGGCGGGTACGCAGTATTTT.

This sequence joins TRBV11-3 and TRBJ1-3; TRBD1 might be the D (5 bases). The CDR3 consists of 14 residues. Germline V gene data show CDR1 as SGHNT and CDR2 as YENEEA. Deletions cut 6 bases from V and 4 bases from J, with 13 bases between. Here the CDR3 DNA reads TGTGCCAGCAGATACGGACACAGAGGAAACACCATATATTTT. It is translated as CASRYGHRGNTIYF.

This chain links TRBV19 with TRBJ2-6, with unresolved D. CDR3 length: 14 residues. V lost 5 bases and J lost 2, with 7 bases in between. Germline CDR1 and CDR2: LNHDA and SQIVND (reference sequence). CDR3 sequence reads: CASSPRPGANVLTF. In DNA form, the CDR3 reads TGTGCCAGTAGTCCCCGGCCTGGGGCCAACGTCCTGACTTTC.

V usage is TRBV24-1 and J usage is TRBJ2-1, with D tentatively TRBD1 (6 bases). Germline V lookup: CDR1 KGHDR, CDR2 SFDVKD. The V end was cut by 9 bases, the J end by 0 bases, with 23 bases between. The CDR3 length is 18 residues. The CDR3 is CATSDRHRDPSSYNEQFF. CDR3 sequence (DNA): TGTGCCACCTCTGACCGCCACAGGGACCCGAGCTCCTACAATGAGCAGTTCTTC.

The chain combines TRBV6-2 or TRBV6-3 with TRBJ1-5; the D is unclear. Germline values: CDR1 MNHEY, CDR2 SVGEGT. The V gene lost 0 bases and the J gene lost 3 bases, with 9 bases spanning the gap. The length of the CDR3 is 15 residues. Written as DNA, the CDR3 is TGTGCCAGCAGTTACTCGACGCAGTCCAATCAGCCCCAGCATTTT. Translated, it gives CASSYSTQSNQPQHF.

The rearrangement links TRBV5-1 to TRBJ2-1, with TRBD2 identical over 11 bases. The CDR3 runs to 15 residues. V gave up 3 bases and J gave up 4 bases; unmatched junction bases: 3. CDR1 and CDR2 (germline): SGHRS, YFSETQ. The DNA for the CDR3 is TGCGCCAGCAGCTGGGGGACTAGCGGTTACAATGAGCAGTTCTTC. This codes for CASSWGTSGYNEQFF.

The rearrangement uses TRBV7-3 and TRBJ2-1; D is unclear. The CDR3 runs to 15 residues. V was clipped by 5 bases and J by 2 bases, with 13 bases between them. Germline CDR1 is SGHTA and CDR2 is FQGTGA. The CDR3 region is CASSPLGSPYNEQFF. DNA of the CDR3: TGTGCCAGCAGCCCTTTGGGGTCGCCCTACAATGAGCAGTTCTTC.

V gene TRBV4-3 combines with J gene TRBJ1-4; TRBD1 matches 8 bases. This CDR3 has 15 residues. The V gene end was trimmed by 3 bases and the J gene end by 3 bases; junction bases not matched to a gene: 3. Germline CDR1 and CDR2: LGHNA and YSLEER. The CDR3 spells CASSHGTGPNEKLFF. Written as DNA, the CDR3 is TGCGCCAGCAGCCACGGGACAGGCCCTAATGAAAAACTGTTTTTT.

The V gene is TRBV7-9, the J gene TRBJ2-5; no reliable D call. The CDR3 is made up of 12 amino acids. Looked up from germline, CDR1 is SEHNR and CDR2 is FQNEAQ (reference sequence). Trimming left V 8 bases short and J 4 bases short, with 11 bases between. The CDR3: CASWNAGETQYF. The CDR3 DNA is TGTGCCAGCTGGAACGCTGGAGAGACCCAGTACTTC.

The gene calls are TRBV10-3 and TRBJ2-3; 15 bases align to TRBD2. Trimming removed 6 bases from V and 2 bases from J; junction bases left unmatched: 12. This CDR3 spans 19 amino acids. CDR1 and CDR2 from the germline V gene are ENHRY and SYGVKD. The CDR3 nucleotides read TGTGCCATCAGACCGGGACTAGCGGGGGGACTATTAAACACAGATACGCAGTATTTT. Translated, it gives CAIRPGLAGGLLNTDTQYF.

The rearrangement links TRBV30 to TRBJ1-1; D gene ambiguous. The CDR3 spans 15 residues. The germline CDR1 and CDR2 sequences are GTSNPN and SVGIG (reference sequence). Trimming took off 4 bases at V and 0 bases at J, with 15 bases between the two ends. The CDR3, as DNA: TGTGCCTGGAATTTAGCGGCCGCGATGAACACTGAAGCTTTCTTT. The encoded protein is CAWNLAAAMNTEAFF.

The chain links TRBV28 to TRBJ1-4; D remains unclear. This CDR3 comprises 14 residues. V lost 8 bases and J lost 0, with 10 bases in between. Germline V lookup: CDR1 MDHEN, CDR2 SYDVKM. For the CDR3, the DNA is TGTGCCAGCTTTTCAGGCGCAACTAATGAAAAACTGTTTTTT. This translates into CASFSGATNEKLFF.

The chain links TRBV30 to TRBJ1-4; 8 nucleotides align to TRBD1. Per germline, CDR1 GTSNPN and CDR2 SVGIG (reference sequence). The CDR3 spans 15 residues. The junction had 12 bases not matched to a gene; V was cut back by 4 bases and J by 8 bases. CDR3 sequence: CAWTLRDRSREKLFF. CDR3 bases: TGTGCCTGGACTCTCCGGGACAGGTCTCGGGAAAAACTGTTTTTT.

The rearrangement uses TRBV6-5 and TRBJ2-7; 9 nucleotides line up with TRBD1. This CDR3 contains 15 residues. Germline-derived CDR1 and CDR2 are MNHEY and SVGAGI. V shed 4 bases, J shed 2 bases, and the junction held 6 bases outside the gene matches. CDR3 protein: CASSFDRGTTYEQYF. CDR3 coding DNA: TGTGCCAGCAGTTTCGACAGGGGGACTACCTACGAGCAGTACTTC.

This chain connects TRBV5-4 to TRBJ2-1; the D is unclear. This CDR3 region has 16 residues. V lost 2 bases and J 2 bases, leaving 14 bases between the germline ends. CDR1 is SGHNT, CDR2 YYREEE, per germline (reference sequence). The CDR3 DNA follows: TGTGCCAGCAGCTTACAAGGGTCTTACGCCTACAATGAGCAGTTCTTC. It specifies CASSLQGSYAYNEQFF.

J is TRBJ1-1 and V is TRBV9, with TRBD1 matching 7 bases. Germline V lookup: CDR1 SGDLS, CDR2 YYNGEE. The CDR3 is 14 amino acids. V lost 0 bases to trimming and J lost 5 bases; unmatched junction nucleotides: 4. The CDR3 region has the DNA TGTGCCAGCAGCGTAGGGGGGACAGAAACTGAAGCTTTCTTT. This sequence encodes CASSVGGTETEAFF.

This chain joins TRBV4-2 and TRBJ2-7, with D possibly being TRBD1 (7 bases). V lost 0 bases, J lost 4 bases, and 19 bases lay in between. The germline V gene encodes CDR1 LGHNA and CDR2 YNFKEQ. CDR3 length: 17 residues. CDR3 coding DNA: TGTGCCAGCAGCCAAGAAGGTTCTTCCAGGGGGAGGTACGAGCAGTACTTC. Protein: CASSQEGSSRGRYEQYF.

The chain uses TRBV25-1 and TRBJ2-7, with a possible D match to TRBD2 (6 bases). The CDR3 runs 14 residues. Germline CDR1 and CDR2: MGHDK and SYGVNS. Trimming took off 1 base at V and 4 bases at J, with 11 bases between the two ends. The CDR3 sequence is CASSESRAGYEQYF. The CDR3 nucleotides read TGTGCCAGCAGTGAATCTAGGGCGGGGTACGAGCAGTACTTC.

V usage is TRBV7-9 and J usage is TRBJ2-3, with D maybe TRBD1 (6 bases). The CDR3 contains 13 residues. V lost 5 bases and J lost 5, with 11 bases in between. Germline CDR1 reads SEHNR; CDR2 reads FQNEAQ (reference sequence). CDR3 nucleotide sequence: TGTGCCAGCAGCCCAGGACAGAAAGATACGCAGTATTTT. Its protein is CASSPGQKDTQYF. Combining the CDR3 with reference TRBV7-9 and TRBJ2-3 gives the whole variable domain DTGVSQNPRHKITKRGQNVTFRCDPISEHNRLYWYRQTLGQGPEFLTYFQNEAQLEKSRLLSDRFSAERPKGSFSTLEIQRTEQGDSAMYLCASSPGQKDTQYFGPGTRLTVL.

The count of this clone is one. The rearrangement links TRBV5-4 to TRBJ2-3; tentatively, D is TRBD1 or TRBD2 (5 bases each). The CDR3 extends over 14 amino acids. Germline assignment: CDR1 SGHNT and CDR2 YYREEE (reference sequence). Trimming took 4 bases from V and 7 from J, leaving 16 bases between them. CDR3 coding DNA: TGTGCCAGCAGCCCCGCCGGGACCATTCATACGCAGTATTTT. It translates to CASSPAGTIHTQYF.